The 2 T cell receptor beta chains below were found in one sample sequenced in a study of vaccination effects on CD4 cells after COVID-19. CD4+ T cells specific for antigen were expanded with viral peptide pools by the ViraFEST assay before sequencing. Researchers isolated CD4+ T cells once approximately eleven days of culture had elapsed. A PCR test confirmed that the person had SARS-CoV-2 infection between March and December 2020. No antigen is known for these receptors. Only in-frame clones appear in the TCRdb table, and some are missing; sequencing was by immunoSEQ multiplex PCR. The repertoire has fewer than 90,000 clones, over 65% of them found once; the top ten carry around 5%. This material consisted of CD4+ T cells from PBMCs cultured with HIV peptides, taken before COVID-19 vaccination. This sample's subset: HIV-1 Nef peptide pool negative control/reference culture. These receptors came from a human donor who had a prior SARS-CoV-2 infection.

This chain joins TRBV7-2 and TRBJ2-5; 7 nucleotides agree with TRBD2. The CDR3 covers 14 residues. Germline V gene sequence: CDR1 SGHTA, CDR2 FQGNSA. The V segment lost 2 bases and the J segment 2 bases; nucleotides outside the gene matches: 2. The CDR3 loop is CASSLQRGQETQYF. CDR3 DNA: TGTGCCAGCAGCTTACAGCGGGGTCAAGAGACCCAGTACTTC.

The chain has TRBV21-1 and TRBJ2-7. TRBV21-1 constitutes a pseudogene. The CDR3 runs 16 residues. For the CDR3, the DNA is TGTGCCAGCAGCAAAGTAAAGGGGGGCGCGACGTACGAGCAGTACTTC. Its translation is CASSKVKGGATYEQYF.